This TCR beta chain stems from a study of blood T cell repertoires in COVID-19. As for the study in general: Nucleic acid was either cDNA or gDNA, and it came from T cells, B-cell-depleted T cells, or PBMCs.

V was cut by 4 bases and J by 3 bases, with 10 bases left in between. The CDR3 spans 14 residues. Germline V gene lookup returns CDR1 MGHRA and CDR2 YSYEKL. Study processing details: Estimates of nucleated cell counts were drawn from the amplification of reference gene primers. Here immunoSEQ multiplex PCR was the method, and the copy in TCRdb shows in-frame clones only, minus some. That table supplies the V and J calls and clone size; D and trimming were determined from the DNA. The sample shows a few hundred thousand clones, roughly nine tenths of them seen only once. The material sequenced was peripheral blood. The chain uses TRBV4-1 and TRBJ1-3; possibly TRBD1 for D (5 bases). The sequence was obtained from a man younger than 30 who had recovered from COVID-19. The CDR3 nucleotides read TGCGCCAGCAGCCCGGGGGGAGGTGGAAACACCATATATTTT. It specifies CASSPGGGGNTIYF.